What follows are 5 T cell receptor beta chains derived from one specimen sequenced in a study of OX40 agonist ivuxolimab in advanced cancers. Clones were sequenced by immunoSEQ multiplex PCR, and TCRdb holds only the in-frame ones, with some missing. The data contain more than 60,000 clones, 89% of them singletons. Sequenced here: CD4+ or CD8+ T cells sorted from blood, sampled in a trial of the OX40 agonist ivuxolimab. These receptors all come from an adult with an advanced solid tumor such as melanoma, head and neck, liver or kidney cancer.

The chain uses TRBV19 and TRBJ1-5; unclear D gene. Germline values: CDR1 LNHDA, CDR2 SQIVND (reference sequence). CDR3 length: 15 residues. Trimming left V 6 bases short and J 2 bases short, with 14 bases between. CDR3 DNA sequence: TGTGCCAGTAGCGGGGTTGTAGAGGGCAATCAGCCCCAGCATTTT. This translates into CASSGVVEGNQPQHF.

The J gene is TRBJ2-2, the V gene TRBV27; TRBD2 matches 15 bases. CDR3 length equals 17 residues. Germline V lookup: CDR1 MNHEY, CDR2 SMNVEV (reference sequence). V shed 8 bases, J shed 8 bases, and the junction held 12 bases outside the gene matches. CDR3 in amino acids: CASGGLAGGHRSGELFF. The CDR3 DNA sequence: TGTGCCAGCGGCGGACTAGCGGGAGGGCATAGAAGTGGGGAGCTGTTTTTT.

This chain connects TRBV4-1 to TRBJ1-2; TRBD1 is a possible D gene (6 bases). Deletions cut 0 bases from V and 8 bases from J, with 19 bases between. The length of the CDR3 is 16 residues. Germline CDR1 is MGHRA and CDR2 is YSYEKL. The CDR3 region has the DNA TGCGCCAGCAGCCAAGAAACCACAGGGATCTTGAGGGGCTACACCTTC. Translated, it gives CASSQETTGILRGYTF.

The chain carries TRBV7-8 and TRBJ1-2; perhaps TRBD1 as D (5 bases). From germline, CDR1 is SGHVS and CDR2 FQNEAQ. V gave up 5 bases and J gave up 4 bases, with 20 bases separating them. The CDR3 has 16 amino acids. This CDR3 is CASSPRAQEGFYGYTF. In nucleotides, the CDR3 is TGTGCCAGCAGCCCACGCGCACAGGAGGGGTTCTATGGCTACACCTTC.

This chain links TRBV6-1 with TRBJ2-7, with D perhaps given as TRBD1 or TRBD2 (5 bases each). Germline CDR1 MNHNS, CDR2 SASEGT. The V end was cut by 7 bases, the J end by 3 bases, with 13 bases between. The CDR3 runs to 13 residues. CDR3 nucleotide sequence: TGTGCCAGCAATCGGGACCTTGACTACGAGCAGTACTTC. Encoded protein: CASNRDLDYEQYF.